This T cell receptor beta chain was sequenced during a study of T cell responses to AZD1222 COVID-19 vaccine. Study results and caveats: Baseline seropositives among AZD1222 recipients totaled only six. The reported proportion of spike-specific TCRs targeting unmutated variant regions was nearly half. All repertoire sampling was performed exclusively after the peak T cell response.

As concerns this clone: The antigen is undetermined.

Sequenced by immunoSEQ multiplex PCR; TCRdb stores in-frame clones only, minus some. This table holds about 82,000 clones, roughly 85% found once. The material sequenced was peripheral blood, taken 28 days after the second AZD1222 dose. The sequence was collected from an adult who received the AZD1222 COVID-19 vaccine.

The CDR3 nucleotides are TGCGCCAGCAGCTACGGGCCGTTGTTAGCCGAAGCTTTCTTT. Protein product: CASSYGPLLAEAFF. The V call is TRBV4-1, the J call TRBJ1-1; D ambiguous. Per germline, CDR1 MGHRA and CDR2 YSYEKL. V lost 5 bases, J lost 8 bases, and 18 bases lay in between. This CDR3 spans 14 amino acids.